This T cell receptor (beta chain) was sequenced in a study of shared clonotypes between healthy human individuals. Study overall: Participating donors consisted of two women and a few men aged 18 to 49.

Regarding the study as a whole: Naive subsets usually exceeded memory subsets in estimated richness.

CD45RO-negative, CCR7-positively selected cells formed the naive CD8 fraction, excluding terminally differentiated effector memory CD45RA+ cells. The V end lost 1 base, the J end lost 5 bases, and 15 bases lay between the germline ends. This CDR3 is 15 amino acids long. CDR1 and CDR2 (germline): SGHVS, FQNEAQ. Per the original data handling: ImmunoSEQ junction-only sequences lacked quality scores, so their filtering differed. The method was immunoSEQ multiplex PCR; TCRdb's version includes in-frame clones alone and lacks a portion of them. D and trimming were read from the DNA, whereas the V and J calls and clone size are those reported in that table. Of 800,000 to 950,000 clones in the sample, about 96% were seen once. For this clone: What it binds is not known.

The sequenced sample consisted of naive CD8+ T cells sorted from blood. The chain is built from TRBV7-8 and TRBJ2-7; the D call may be TRBD1 or TRBD2 (7 bases each). This clonotype was sampled from a man aged 25 to 45 in good health. The chain's CDR3 is CASSLVGEGADEQYF. DNA for the CDR3: TGTGCCAGCAGCTTAGTAGGGGAGGGGGCGGACGAGCAGTACTTC.